The 5 T cell receptor beta chains below all came from one sample that was sequenced in a study of CD8 T cells in ankylosing spondylitis. TCRdb reprocessed the 5' RACE reads with MiXCR, giving one entry per CDR3 protein. The sample has approximately 150,000 distinct CDR3 sequences; around 9.6% are singletons. The sequenced sample was blood, either unsorted or a sorted T cell fraction (not recorded which). The receptor set was obtained from a female donor with ankylosing spondylitis or in good health (not recorded which).

The V and J genes are TRBV6-2 or TRBV6-3 and TRBJ2-1, with 10 bases identical to TRBD2. With V trimmed by 0 bases and J by 0 bases, 11 bases remained unmatched. The CDR3 totals 20 residues. Per germline, CDR1 MNHEY and CDR2 SVGEGT. In DNA, the CDR3 is TGTGCCAGCAGTTACTCTCAGCTAGCGGGAGTTTTGGGCTCCTACAATGAGCAGTTCTTC. Its protein product is CASSYSQLAGVLGSYNEQFF.

This clonotype was picked up many times. The V and J genes are TRBV25-1 and TRBJ2-7; no definite D call. The ends were cut back, 3 bases at V and 0 bases at J, with 6 bases in the middle. This CDR3 region has 13 residues. Germline CDR1 is MGHDK and CDR2 is SYGVNS. CDR3 sequence: CASSDGNSYEQYF. CDR3 bases: TGTGCCAGCAGTGATGGGAACTCCTACGAGCAGTACTTC.

The V call is TRBV7-2, the J call TRBJ2-3; D may be TRBD2 (5 bases). CDR1 SGHTA and CDR2 FQGNSA come from the germline V gene. The CDR3 is 14 residues long. The V gene lost 5 bases and the J gene lost 1 base, with 10 bases spanning the gap. The CDR3 protein is CASSNPGGTDTQYF. CDR3 sequence (DNA): TGTGCCAGCAGCAACCCCGGGGGCACAGATACGCAGTATTTT.

The chain joins TRBV27 to TRBJ2-5; no firm D call. This CDR3 contains 16 residues. Trimming removed 5 bases at V and 4 bases at J, with 20 bases between. CDR1 is MNHEY, CDR2 SMNVEV, per germline (reference sequence). For the CDR3, the DNA is TGTGCCAGCAGTCCTAGACCGACGGACGAGCGAGAGACCCAGTACTTC. As protein: CASSPRPTDERETQYF.

The chain joins TRBV15 to TRBJ2-2, with TRBD1 identical over 11 bases. Per germline, CDR1 LNHNV and CDR2 YYDKDF (reference sequence). This CDR3 spans 17 amino acids. V trimming: 0 bases; J trimming: 3 bases; junction bases outside the gene matches: 3. The CDR3: CATSRDLGQGDTGELFF. Here the CDR3 DNA reads TGTGCCACCAGCAGAGATTTGGGACAGGGGGACACCGGGGAGCTGTTTTTT.